A selection of T cell receptor beta chains follows, all from one sample in a study of T cells in Graves' hyperthyroidism and ophthalmopathy. Each CDR3 protein gets one entry after TCRdb re-called the multiplex PCR reads with MiXCR. This table has nearly 250,000 distinct CDR3 sequences, around 26% appearing once. The sample comprised blood. Source of these receptors: a woman aged 40 to 49 with Graves' ophthalmopathy. Both conserved end residues are part of each CDR3. The D gene is left open where the match is weak. Only part of the rows carry a size: once, few, many, or a class if the clone is expanded.

J	V	size	D	CDR3	DNA
TRBJ1-2	TRBV6-5	.	.	CASSYRGSGYTF	TGTGCCAGCAGTTATCGAGGTAGTGGCTACACCTTC
TRBJ2-5	TRBV5-1	many	.	CASSLGFMGAEQETQYF	TGCGCCAGCAGCTTGGGCTTCATGGGGGCTGAACAAGAGACCCAGTACTTC
TRBJ2-7	TRBV20-1	many	.	CSARASGATYEQYF	TGCAGTGCTAGAGCTTCAGGGGCTACCTACGAGCAGTACTTC
TRBJ2-2	TRBV6-2/TRBV6-3	many	.	CASSWGTGELFF	TGTGCCAGCAGTTGGGGCACCGGGGAGCTGTTTTTT
TRBJ2-5	TRBV19	many	.	CASSVLRDGETQYF	TGTGCCAGTAGTGTCCTGAGGGACGGAGAGACCCAGTACTTC
TRBJ2-7	TRBV20-1	many	.	CSASLMYTYEQYF	TGCAGTGCTAGCTTGATGTATACCTACGAGCAGTACTTC
TRBJ2-7	TRBV27	many	TRBD1	CASSRGTGKYEQYF	TGTGCCAGCAGCCGCGGGACAGGGAAGTACGAGCAGTACTTC
TRBJ2-4	TRBV25-1	many	TRBD1	CASNDRGNIQYF	TGTGCCAGCAATGACAGGGGAAACATTCAGTACTTC
TRBJ1-5	TRBV12-3/TRBV12-4	many	.	CASGGSNQPQHF	TGTGCCAGCGGGGGTAGCAATCAGCCCCAGCATTTT
TRBJ1-1	TRBV7-9	many	.	CASSLGGVGTEAFF	TGTGCCAGCAGCTTAGGTGGGGTTGGCACTGAAGCTTTCTTT
TRBJ1-6	TRBV2	many	.	CASRSGSAYNSPLHF	TGTGCCAGCAGGTCAGGGAGCGCCTATAATTCACCCCTCCACTTT
TRBJ1-1	TRBV2	many	.	CASSPRMGDTEAFF	TGTGCCAGCAGCCCCCGGATGGGAGATACTGAAGCTTTCTTT
TRBJ1-2	TRBV28	many	TRBD1	CASSLWAGGDYGYTF	TGTGCCAGCAGTTTATGGGCAGGGGGCGACTATGGCTACACCTTC
TRBJ1-1	TRBV7-3	many	.	CASSPDIGNTEAFF	TGTGCCAGCAGCCCCGATATAGGTAACACTGAAGCTTTCTTT
TRBJ2-7	TRBV2	many	TRBD1	CASKGQGYEQYF	TGTGCCAGCAAGGGACAGGGCTACGAGCAGTACTTC
TRBJ2-7	TRBV20-1	.	.	CSARPRRGYEQYF	TGCAGTGCTAGACCTAGGCGGGGCTACGAGCAGTACTTC
TRBJ2-5	TRBV7-8	.	.	CASSNPTGSQETQYF	TGTGCCAGCAGCAACCCAACCGGGAGCCAAGAGACCCAGTACTTC
TRBJ1-5	TRBV9	many	.	CASSVDFGDQPQHF	TGTGCCAGCAGCGTAGACTTTGGCGATCAGCCCCAGCATTTT